This is a list of T cell receptor beta chains from one sample in a study of blood T cell repertoires in COVID-19. TCRdb's copy holds only in-frame clones and misses some; the assay was immunoSEQ multiplex PCR. The top ten clones hold 2.5% of a sample with 150,000 to 200,000 clones, 80% to 90% of them seen once. Source material: peripheral blood. All receptors come from a man aged 35 to 55 with active or convalescent COVID-19. The CDR3 runs from the conserved cysteine through the conserved F or W. Fields, in order: V gene, J gene, CDR3 protein.

>TRBV28|TRBJ1-1
CASSPSVGQGPEAFF
>TRBV6-5|TRBJ1-2
CASRGTLTYGYTF
>TRBV24-1|TRBJ1-2
CATSEAGEWDGYTF
>TRBV9|TRBJ2-2
CASSVAPSARTGELFF
>TRBV12-5|TRBJ1-6
CASGSTVGNSPLHF
>TRBV19|TRBJ2-2
CASSIPPAGELFF
>TRBV5-1|TRBJ2-2
CASSWGQGLSTGELFF
>TRBV19|TRBJ1-2
CASSFSLWEGYTF
>TRBV6-1|TRBJ1-5
CASSEGLSDATGQPQHF
>TRBV6-6|TRBJ2-3
CASSRAEGGTDTQYF
>TRBV6-6|TRBJ1-3
CASRHGTAPGNTIYF
>TRBV27|TRBJ1-2
CASTRRGSLEGYTF
>TRBV7-2|TRBJ1-5
CASSLSGLNQPQHF
>TRBV5-6|TRBJ2-1
CASSLRRVEQFF
>TRBV29-1|TRBJ1-1
CSVVGLGTEAFF
>TRBV2|TRBJ2-1
CASSSRTSGGNNEQFF
>TRBV9|TRBJ1-6
CASSVGQGLSSPLHF
>TRBV19|TRBJ1-1
CASSIGQWVEAFF
>TRBV1|TRBJ2-3
CTSSQGTRGWADTQYF
>TRBV4-3|TRBJ1-1
CASSQEGDSEAFF
>TRBV19|TRBJ1-5
CASSITGNQPQHF
>TRBV12-5|TRBJ1-5
CASGLAFTGTGGGNQPQHF
>TRBV29-1|TRBJ1-2
CSVETTTNYGYTF
>TRBV9|TRBJ1-3
CASSVAQTGRGNTIYF
>TRBV5-1|TRBJ1-2
CASRLDRNYGYTF
>TRBV6-5|TRBJ2-7
CASRRDRGQDEQYF
>TRBV20-1|TRBJ1-5
CSASRGTLNQPQHF
>TRBV9|TRBJ2-7
CASSPYYSYEQYF
>TRBV27|TRBJ2-2
CASSLGGFTGELFF
>TRBV19|TRBJ2-2
CASSIIEALFTGELFF